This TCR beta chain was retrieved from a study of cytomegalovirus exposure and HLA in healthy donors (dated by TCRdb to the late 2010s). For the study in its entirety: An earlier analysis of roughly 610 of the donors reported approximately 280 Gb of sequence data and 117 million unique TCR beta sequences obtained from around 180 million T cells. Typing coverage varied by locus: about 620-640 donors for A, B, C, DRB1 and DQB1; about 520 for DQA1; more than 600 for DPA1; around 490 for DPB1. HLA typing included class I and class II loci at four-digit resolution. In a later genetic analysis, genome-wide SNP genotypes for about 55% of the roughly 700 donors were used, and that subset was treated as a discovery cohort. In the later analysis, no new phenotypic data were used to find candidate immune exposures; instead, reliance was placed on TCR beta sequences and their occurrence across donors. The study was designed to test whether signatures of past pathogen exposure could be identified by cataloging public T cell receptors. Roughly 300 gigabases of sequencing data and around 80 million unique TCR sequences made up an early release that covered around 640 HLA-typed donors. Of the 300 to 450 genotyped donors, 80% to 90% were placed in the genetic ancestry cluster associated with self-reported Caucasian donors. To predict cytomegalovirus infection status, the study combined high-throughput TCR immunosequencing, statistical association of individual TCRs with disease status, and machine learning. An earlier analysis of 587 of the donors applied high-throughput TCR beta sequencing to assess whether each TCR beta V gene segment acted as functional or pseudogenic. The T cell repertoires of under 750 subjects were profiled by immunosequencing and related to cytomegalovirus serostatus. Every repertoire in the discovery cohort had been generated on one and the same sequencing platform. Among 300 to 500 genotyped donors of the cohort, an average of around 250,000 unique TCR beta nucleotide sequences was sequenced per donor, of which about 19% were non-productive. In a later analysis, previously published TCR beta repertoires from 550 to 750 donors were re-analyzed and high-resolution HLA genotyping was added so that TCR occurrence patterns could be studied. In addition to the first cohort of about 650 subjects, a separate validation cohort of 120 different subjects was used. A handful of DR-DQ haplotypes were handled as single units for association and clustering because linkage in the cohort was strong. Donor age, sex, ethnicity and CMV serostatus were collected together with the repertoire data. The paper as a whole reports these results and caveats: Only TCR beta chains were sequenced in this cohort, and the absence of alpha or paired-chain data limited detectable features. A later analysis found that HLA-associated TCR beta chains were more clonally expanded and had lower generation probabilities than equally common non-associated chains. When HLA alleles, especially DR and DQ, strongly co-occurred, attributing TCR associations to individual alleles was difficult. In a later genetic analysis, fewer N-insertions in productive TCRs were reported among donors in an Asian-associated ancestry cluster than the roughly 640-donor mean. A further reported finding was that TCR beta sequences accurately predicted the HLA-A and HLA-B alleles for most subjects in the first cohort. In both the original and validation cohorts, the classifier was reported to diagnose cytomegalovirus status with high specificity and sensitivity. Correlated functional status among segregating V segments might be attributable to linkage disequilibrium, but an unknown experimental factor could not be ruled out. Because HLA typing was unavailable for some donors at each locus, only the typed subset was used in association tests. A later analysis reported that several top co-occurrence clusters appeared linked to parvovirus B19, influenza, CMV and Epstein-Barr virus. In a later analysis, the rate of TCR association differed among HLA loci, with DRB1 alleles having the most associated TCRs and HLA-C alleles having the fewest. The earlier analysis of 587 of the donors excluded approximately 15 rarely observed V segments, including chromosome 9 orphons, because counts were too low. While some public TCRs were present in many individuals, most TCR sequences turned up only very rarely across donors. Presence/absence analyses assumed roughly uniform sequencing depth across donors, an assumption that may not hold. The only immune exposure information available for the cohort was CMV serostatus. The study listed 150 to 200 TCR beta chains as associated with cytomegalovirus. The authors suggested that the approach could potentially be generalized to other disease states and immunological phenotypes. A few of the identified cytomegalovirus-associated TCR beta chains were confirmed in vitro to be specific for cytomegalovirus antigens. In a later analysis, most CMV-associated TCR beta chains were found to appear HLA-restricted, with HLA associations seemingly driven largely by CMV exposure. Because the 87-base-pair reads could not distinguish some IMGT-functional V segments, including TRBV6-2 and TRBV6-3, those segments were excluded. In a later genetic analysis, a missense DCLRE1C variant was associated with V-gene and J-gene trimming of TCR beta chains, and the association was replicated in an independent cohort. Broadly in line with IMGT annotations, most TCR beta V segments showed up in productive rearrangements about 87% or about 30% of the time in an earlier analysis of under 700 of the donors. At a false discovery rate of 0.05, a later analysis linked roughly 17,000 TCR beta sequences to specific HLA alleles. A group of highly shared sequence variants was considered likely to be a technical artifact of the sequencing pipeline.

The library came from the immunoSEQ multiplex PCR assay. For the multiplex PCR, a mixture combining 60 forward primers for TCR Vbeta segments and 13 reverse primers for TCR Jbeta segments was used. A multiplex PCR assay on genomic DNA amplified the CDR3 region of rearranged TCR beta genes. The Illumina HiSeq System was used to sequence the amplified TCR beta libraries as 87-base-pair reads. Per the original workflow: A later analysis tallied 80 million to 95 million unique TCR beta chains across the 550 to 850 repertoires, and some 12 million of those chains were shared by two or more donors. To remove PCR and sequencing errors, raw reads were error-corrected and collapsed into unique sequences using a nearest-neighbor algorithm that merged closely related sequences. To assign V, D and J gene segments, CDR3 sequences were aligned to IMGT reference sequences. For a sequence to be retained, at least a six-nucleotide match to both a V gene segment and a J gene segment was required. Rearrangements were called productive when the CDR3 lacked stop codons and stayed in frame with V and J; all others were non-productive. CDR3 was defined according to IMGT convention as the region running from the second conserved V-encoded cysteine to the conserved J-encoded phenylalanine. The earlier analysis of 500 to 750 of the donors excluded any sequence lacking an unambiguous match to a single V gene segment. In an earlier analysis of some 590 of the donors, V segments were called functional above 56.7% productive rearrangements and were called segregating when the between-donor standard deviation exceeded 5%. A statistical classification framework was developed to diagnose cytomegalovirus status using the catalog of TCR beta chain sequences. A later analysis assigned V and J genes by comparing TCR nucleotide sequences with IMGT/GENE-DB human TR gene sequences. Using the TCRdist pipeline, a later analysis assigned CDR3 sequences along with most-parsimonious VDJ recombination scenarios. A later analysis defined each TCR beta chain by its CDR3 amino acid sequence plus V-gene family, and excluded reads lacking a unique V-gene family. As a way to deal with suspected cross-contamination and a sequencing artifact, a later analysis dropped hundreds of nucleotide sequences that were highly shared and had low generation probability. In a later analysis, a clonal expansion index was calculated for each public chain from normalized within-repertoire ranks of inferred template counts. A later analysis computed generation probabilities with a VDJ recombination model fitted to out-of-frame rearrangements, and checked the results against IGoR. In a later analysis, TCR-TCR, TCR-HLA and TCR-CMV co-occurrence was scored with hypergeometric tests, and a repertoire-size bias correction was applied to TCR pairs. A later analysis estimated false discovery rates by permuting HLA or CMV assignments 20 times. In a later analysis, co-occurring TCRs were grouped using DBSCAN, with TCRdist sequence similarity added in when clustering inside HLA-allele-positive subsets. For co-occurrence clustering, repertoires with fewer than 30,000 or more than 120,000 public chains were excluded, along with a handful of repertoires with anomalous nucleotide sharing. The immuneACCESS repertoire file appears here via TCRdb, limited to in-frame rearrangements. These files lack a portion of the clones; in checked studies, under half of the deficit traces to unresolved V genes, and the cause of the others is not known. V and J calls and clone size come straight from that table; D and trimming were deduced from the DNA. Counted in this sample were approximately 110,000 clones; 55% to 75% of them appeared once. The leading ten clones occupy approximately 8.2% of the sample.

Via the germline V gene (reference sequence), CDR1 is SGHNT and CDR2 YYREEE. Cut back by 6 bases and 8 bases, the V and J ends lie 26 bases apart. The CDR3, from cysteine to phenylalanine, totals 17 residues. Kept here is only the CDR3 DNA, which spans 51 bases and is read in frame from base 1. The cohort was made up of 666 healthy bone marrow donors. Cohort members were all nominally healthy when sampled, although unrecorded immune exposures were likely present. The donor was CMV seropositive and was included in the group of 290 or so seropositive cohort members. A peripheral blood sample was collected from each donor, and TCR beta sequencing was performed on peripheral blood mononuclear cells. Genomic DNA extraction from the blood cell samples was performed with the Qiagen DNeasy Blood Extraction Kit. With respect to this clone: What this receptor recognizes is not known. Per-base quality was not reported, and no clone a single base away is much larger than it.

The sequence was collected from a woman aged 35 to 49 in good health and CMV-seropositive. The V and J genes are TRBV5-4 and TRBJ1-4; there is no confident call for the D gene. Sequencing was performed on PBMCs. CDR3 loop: CASKTEPGPTGDEKLFF. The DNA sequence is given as TGTGCCAGCAAAACCGAGCCGGGCCCAACGGGAGACGAAAAACTGTTTTTT.